The T cell receptor beta chain under discussion was sequenced for a study of regulatory T cells in long-lasting Graves disease. TCR beta libraries were built with iRepertoire HTBI primers and Arm-PCR of CDR3 regions. MiXCR, run by TCRdb on the multiplex PCR reads, gives a single entry per CDR3 protein. The table has some 250,000 distinct CDR3 sequences, 15% to 20% seen once. Time point defined: newly diagnosed GD, antithyroid drugs for less than 3 months. Extracted RNA from PBMCs served as the source of the TCR library. This clonotype was seen ten or more times. Relative to the germline gene, one junction end is altered; a read error may explain this. In germline, CDR1 is ENHRY, CDR2 SYGVKD. The CDR3 runs to 17 residues. The data also belong to a second study, concerning T cells in Graves' hyperthyroidism and ophthalmopathy.

V and J are TRBV10-3 and TRBJ1-2, with 7 bases matching TRBD1. The clonotype originates from a woman in her thirties with Graves disease. The sample in question was peripheral blood mononuclear cells (PBMCs), obtained at new diagnosis, from a patient treated with antithyroid drugs. The chain's CDR3 is CATSAGLYRGRNYGYTF. Here the CDR3 DNA reads TGTGCCACCAGTGCCGGACTATACAGGGGAAGAAACTATGGCTACACCTTC.